A selection of T cell receptor beta chains follows, all from one sample in a study of blood T cell repertoires in COVID-19. The protocol was immunoSEQ multiplex PCR, while the TCRdb copy is restricted to in-frame clones and leaves out a portion. The top ten hold roughly 8% of the sample, which has some 120,000 clones, roughly 90% seen once. Source material: peripheral blood. These receptors originate from a man aged 45-65 years with acute or convalescent COVID-19. CDR3s include the opening cysteine and the closing phenylalanine or tryptophan. A D gene is named only where the DNA matches it firmly.

D gene	V gene	J gene	CDR3 protein	CDR3 DNA
TRBD1	TRBV24-1	TRBJ1-1	CATRISKDRGTEAFF	TGTGCCACCAGGATCTCGAAGGACAGGGGGACTGAAGCTTTCTTT
TRBD2	TRBV5-1	TRBJ2-5	CASSLLTAGETQYF	TGCGCCAGCAGCTTGTTAACAGCGGGGGAGACCCAGTACTTC
TRBD1	TRBV9	TRBJ1-3	CASSSGQGAGNTIYF	TGTGCCAGCAGTTCTGGACAGGGTGCAGGAAACACCATATATTTT
.	TRBV10-2	TRBJ2-7	CASRNREYYEQYF	TGCGCCAGCAGAAACAGGGAATACTACGAGCAGTACTTC
.	TRBV7-2	TRBJ2-3	CASSLVRGDTQYF	TGTGCCAGCAGCCTCGTTAGGGGAGATACGCAGTATTTT
.	TRBV7-9	TRBJ1-5	CASSVDGGPQPQHF	TGTGCCAGCAGCGTCGACGGTGGGCCTCAGCCCCAGCATTTT
.	TRBV11-3	TRBJ2-1	CASSGTFEQFF	TGTGCCAGCAGCGGGACATTTGAGCAGTTCTTC
TRBD1	TRBV5-1	TRBJ1-2	CASSSRGATNYGYTF	TGCGCCAGCAGTAGCAGGGGGGCCACTAACTATGGCTACACCTTC
TRBD1	TRBV5-4	TRBJ1-4	CASSLGDRNEKLFF	TGTGCCAGCAGCTTGGGGGACAGAAATGAAAAACTGTTTTTT
.	TRBV25-1	TRBJ1-2	CASSPPRGGYTF	TGTGCCAGCAGTCCCCCGCGGGGTGGCTACACCTTC
TRBD2	TRBV20-1	TRBJ2-2	CSASTASGTGELFF	TGCAGTGCTAGTACGGCTAGCGGCACCGGGGAGCTGTTTTTT
TRBD1	TRBV30	TRBJ1-1	CAWSERDRGPMNTEAFF	TGTGCCTGGAGTGAGAGGGACAGGGGCCCCATGAACACTGAAGCTTTCTTT
TRBD1	TRBV15	TRBJ1-1	CATSKGQGDTEAFF	TGTGCCACCAGCAAAGGACAGGGTGACACTGAAGCTTTCTTT
TRBD1	TRBV24-1	TRBJ2-1	CATSDRDRALNEQFF	TGTGCCACCAGTGATCGAGACAGGGCACTCAATGAGCAGTTCTTC
TRBD2	TRBV11-2	TRBJ2-2	CASSIEAGGLRTGELFF	TGTGCCAGCAGCATAGAAGCGGGAGGGTTACGCACCGGGGAGCTGTTTTTT
.	TRBV4-2	TRBJ1-2	CASSQDGDYGYTF	TGTGCCAGCAGCCAAGACGGGGACTATGGCTACACCTTC
.	TRBV24-1	TRBJ2-3	CATSADSGVTDTQYF	TGTGCCACCAGTGCTGACTCGGGAGTAACAGATACGCAGTATTTT